This entry lists 14 T cell receptor beta chains sequenced from one sample in a study of blood T cells in healthy people across ages. The use of a sample-barcoded 5' primer and a J-beta primer mix characterized a second PCR of roughly 6 to 11 cycles. From the 5' RACE reads, TCRdb called clonotypes with MiXCR, one entry per CDR3 protein. The sample records 750,000 to 1,000,000 distinct CDR3 sequences, 29% being singletons. The same sample was also studied in work on T cells of mothers and their children.

The sequenced sample was blood. These receptor sequences come from a middle-aged woman in good health.

A few counts support this clonotype. V is TRBV29-1 and J is TRBJ2-3; 13 bases are shared with TRBD2. Germline V gives CDR1 SQVTM, CDR2 ANQGSEA. J was trimmed by 3 bases and V by 7 bases; bases with no gene match: 13. The CDR3 covers 17 residues. The CDR3 bases are TGCAGCGGCACACCGGGACTAGCGGGGCTCGGGACAGATACGCAGTATTTT. Amino acids: CSGTPGLAGLGTDTQYF.

This clonotype occurred once. The rearrangement links TRBV19 to TRBJ2-5; a possible D gene is TRBD2 (5 bases). Germline V gene data show CDR1 as LNHDA and CDR2 as SQIVND (reference sequence). The V gene lost 1 base and the J gene lost 2 bases, with 14 bases spanning the gap. The length of the CDR3 is 16 residues. The CDR3 bases are TGTGCCAGTAGTATAGGAAGCGGCCTCATTCAAGAGACCCAGTACTTC. Translation gives CASSIGSGLIQETQYF.

The genes are TRBV20-1 and TRBJ1-5; D perhaps matches TRBD1 (5 bases). This CDR3 has 13 residues. Trimming pared 4 bases from V and 4 bases from J, leaving 11 bases between. The germline V gene has CDR1 DFQATT and CDR2 SNEGSKA (reference sequence). CDR3 loop: CSANRQLNQPQHF. DNA for the CDR3: TGCAGTGCTAATCGACAGTTAAATCAGCCCCAGCATTTT.

This clonotype was observed a few times. This chain uses TRBV5-1 with TRBJ2-3; D is undetermined. This CDR3 has 16 residues. Germline CDR1 SGHRS, CDR2 YFSETQ. Trimming pared 1 base from V and 0 bases from J, leaving 12 bases between. The CDR3 is CASSLSAATSTDTQYF. Here the CDR3 DNA reads TGCGCCAGCAGCTTGTCGGCCGCCACTAGCACAGATACGCAGTATTTT.

This chain connects TRBV5-1 to TRBJ2-4; 14 bases fit TRBD2. The CDR3 length is 18 residues. Trimming took 4 bases from V and 13 from J; bases not matched to a gene: 19. Germline V gene data show CDR1 as SGHRS and CDR2 as YFSETQ. The CDR3 reads CASSQTGTSGGLYNEQYF. CDR3 coding DNA: TGCGCCAGCAGCCAAACCGGGACTAGCGGGGGACTATACAATGAGCAGTACTTC.

This clonotype appeared a single time. The V and J genes are TRBV9 and TRBJ2-2; possibly TRBD2 for D (6 bases). In germline, CDR1 is SGDLS, CDR2 YYNGEE. The CDR3 sequence is 16 residues long. V was trimmed by 0 bases and J by 1 base, leaving 10 bases between them. The CDR3 is CASSVATSGNTGELFF. The CDR3 nucleotides read TGTGCCAGCAGCGTAGCGACTAGTGGGAACACCGGGGAGCTGTTTTTT.

This clonotype has a count of ten or more. The V call is TRBV9, the J call TRBJ2-7, with TRBD1 identical over 9 bases. CDR3 length equals 14 residues. The germline V gene has CDR1 SGDLS and CDR2 YYNGEE. With 3 bases clipped from V and 2 bases from J, the junction kept 3 bases outside the gene matches. The CDR3 spells CASSAGTGTYEQYF. The CDR3 region has the DNA TGTGCCAGCAGCGCCGGGACAGGGACCTACGAGCAGTACTTC.

V gene TRBV27 combines with J gene TRBJ2-7; TRBD2 might be the D (6 bases). V lost 5 bases, J lost 0 bases, and 17 bases lay in between. The CDR3 has 16 amino acids. Per the germline V gene, CDR1 is MNHEY and CDR2 is SMNVEV (reference sequence). CDR3 amino acids: CASSPQRDFISYEQYF. CDR3 nucleotides: TGTGCCAGCAGTCCACAACGGGACTTCATCTCCTACGAGCAGTACTTC.

The rearrangement links TRBV5-6 to TRBJ2-7; 7 bases match TRBD2. CDR3 length: 15 residues. CDR1 is SGHDT, CDR2 YYEEEE, per germline. The trim removed 1 base at V and 7 bases at J, leaving 11 bases unmatched. CDR3 region: CASSLRSGREGEQYF. The CDR3, as DNA: TGTGCCAGCAGCTTGCGGTCAGGGAGGGAAGGAGAGCAGTACTTC.

This clonotype was seen repeatedly, ten times or more. The chain couples TRBV6-6 to TRBJ1-2; 9 bases fit TRBD1. This CDR3 has 15 residues. CDR1 is MNHNY, CDR2 SVGAGI, per germline (reference sequence). The trim removed 0 bases at V and 2 bases at J, leaving 1 base unmatched. For the CDR3, the DNA is TGTGCCAGCAGTTACTCCGGGACAGGGAACTATGGCTACACCTTC. Its protein product is CASSYSGTGNYGYTF.

This clonotype was detected many times. The gene calls are TRBV7-2 and TRBJ2-5; D is uncertain. Deletions cut 0 bases from V and 1 base from J, with 9 bases between. Germline CDR1 SGHTA, CDR2 FQGNSA. The CDR3 is made up of 15 amino acids. The CDR3 loop reads CASSLATGPQETQYF. The CDR3 bases are TGTGCCAGCAGCTTAGCGACCGGGCCCCAAGAGACCCAGTACTTC.

The rearrangement joins TRBV12-3 or TRBV12-4 to TRBJ1-5; D perhaps matches TRBD1 (6 bases). Trimming removed 5 bases at V and 7 bases at J, with 15 bases between. This CDR3 region has 14 residues. The CDR3 protein is CASSRTDRGQPQHF. DNA of the CDR3: TGTGCCAGCAGTAGAACGGACAGAGGGCAGCCCCAGCATTTT.

Only a few counts were recorded for this clonotype. This chain connects TRBV6-6 to TRBJ1-4; 9 bases align to TRBD1. Germline V gene data show CDR1 as MNHNY and CDR2 as SVGAGI (reference sequence). CDR3 length: 15 amino acids. The trim removed 2 bases at V and 6 bases at J, leaving 4 bases unmatched. CDR3 nucleotide sequence: TGTGCCAGCAGTTACAACAGGGGGCTTGATGAAAAACTGTTTTTT. This sequence encodes CASSYNRGLDEKLFF.

This clonotype was picked up many times. The V gene is TRBV29-1, the J gene TRBJ1-2; unclear D gene. Germline assignment: CDR1 SQVTM and CDR2 ANQGSEA. This CDR3 has 12 residues. Trimming shortened V by 2 bases and J by 1 base, and 5 bases separated the two germline ends. The CDR3 nucleotides are TGCAGCGTTGAATCCAATAACTATGGCTACACCTTC. It translates to CSVESNNYGYTF.